The source of this T cell receptor beta chain is a study of blood T cell repertoires in COVID-19. The table came from immunoSEQ multiplex PCR; TCRdb's copy has only in-frame clones and leaves some out. The data contain some 110,000 clones, 84% of them singletons. This CDR3 region has 15 residues. V was trimmed by 4 bases and J by 7 bases, leaving 14 bases between them. From germline, CDR1 is SGHDN and CDR2 FVKESK. Cohort assignment relied on participant-reported clinical history. Recovery meant two consecutive negative NP/OP PCR tests, professional clearance, or resolved symptoms. This receptor was obtained from a woman aged 30 to 39 who had recovered from COVID-19. Sequencing input: PBMCs or T cells enriched from blood (not recorded which). The chain employs TRBV14 and TRBJ1-6, with D hard to call. The CDR3 spells CASSLQEGRNSPLHF. CDR3 sequence (DNA): TGTGCCAGCAGCCTGCAGGAGGGTAGGAATTCACCCCTCCACTTT.